This entry features one T cell receptor (beta chain) sequence. Its antigen is currently not known. Base qualities are missing; no much larger clone stands one base away. This sample includes further DNA sequences coding for the same CDR3. Preparation of the library involved the immunoSEQ multiplex PCR assay. A mixture of 60 forward primers for TCR Vbeta segments and 13 reverse primers for TCR Jbeta segments was used in the multiplex PCR. Amplification of the CDR3 region of rearranged TCR beta genes was performed with a multiplex PCR assay on genomic DNA. On the Illumina HiSeq System, the amplified TCR beta libraries were sequenced as 87-base-pair reads. Concerning the study's data processing: A later analysis counted around 72 million unique TCR beta chains across the 690 or so repertoires, and 10 million to 12 million of these chains were shared by at least two donors. Raw reads were error-corrected and collapsed into unique sequences with a nearest-neighbor algorithm that merged closely related sequences to remove PCR and sequencing errors. Alignment of CDR3 sequences to IMGT reference sequences was used to assign V, D and J gene segments. For a sequence to be retained, a match of at least six nucleotides to both a V gene segment and a J gene segment was required. A rearrangement counted as productive if the CDR3 had no stop codons and remained in frame with V and J, and every other rearrangement counted as non-productive. Following IMGT convention, CDR3 was defined as the stretch from the second conserved V-encoded cysteine up to the conserved J-encoded phenylalanine. The earlier analysis of some 540 of the donors excluded any sequence lacking an unambiguous match to a single V gene segment. In an earlier analysis of several hundred of the donors, V segments were called functional above 56.7% productive rearrangements and were called segregating when the between-donor standard deviation exceeded 5%. A statistical classification framework was built for diagnosing cytomegalovirus status from the catalog of TCR beta chain sequences. A later analysis assigned V and J genes by comparing TCR nucleotide sequences with IMGT/GENE-DB human TR gene sequences. Using the TCRdist pipeline, a later analysis assigned CDR3 sequences along with most-parsimonious VDJ recombination scenarios. In a later analysis, every TCR beta chain was defined by the combination of its CDR3 amino acid sequence and its V-gene family, and reads without a unique V-gene family were dropped. As a way to deal with suspected cross-contamination and a sequencing artifact, a later analysis dropped 500 to 700 nucleotide sequences that were highly shared and had low generation probability. For each public chain, a later analysis derived a clonal expansion index from normalized ranks of inferred template counts within each repertoire. Generation probabilities in a later analysis came from a VDJ recombination model fitted to out-of-frame rearrangements, and those results were checked against IGoR. In a later analysis, hypergeometric tests were used to score TCR-TCR, TCR-HLA and TCR-CMV co-occurrence, with a repertoire-size bias correction applied to TCR pairs. False discovery rates were estimated in a later analysis by permuting HLA or CMV assignments 20 times. In a later analysis, co-occurring TCRs were grouped with DBSCAN, and TCRdist sequence similarity was added when clustering was performed within HLA-allele-positive subsets. Co-occurrence clustering excluded repertoires with fewer than 30,000 or more than 120,000 public chains, plus five with anomalous nucleotide sharing. TCRdb obtained this table from immuneACCESS and retained in-frame rearrangements with V and J assigned. These tables miss some clones; where compared with another copy, unresolved V genes account for less than half of the shortfall, and the remainder is unexplained. V and J calls and clone size are as listed in that table; D and trimming were resolved from the DNA. This sample has 100,000 to 150,000 clones in its table, and roughly 78% of those were observed once. The ten top clones hold around 4% of the sample.

CDR1 and CDR2 were assigned from the germline V gene as KGHSH and LQKENI. V trim: 3 bases; J trim: 3 bases; unmatched bases: 1. The CDR3, from cysteine to phenylalanine, totals 15 residues. The CDR3 DNA has 45 bases and is translated from base 1. The cohort consisted of 650 to 700 healthy bone marrow donors. All cohort members were sampled while nominally healthy, although unrecorded immune exposures were likely present. The donor tested CMV seronegative, placing the donor among the 350 to 400 seronegative members of the cohort. A peripheral blood sample was provided by each donor, and peripheral blood mononuclear cells were used for TCR beta sequencing. The Qiagen DNeasy Blood Extraction Kit was used to extract genomic DNA from the blood cell samples. These data are taken from a study of cytomegalovirus exposure and HLA in healthy donors (dated by TCRdb to about 2017). Background for the entire study: An earlier analysis of some 550 of the donors reported 276 Gb of sequence data and some 120 million unique TCR beta sequences from 150 million to 200 million T cells. About 300 gigabases of sequencing data and tens of millions of unique TCR sequences were included in an early release covering 550 to 650 HLA-typed donors. The genetic ancestry cluster associated with self-reported Caucasian donors included 81% of the roughly 410 genotyped donors. The study aimed to test whether cataloging public T cell receptors could reveal signatures of past pathogen exposure. The T cell repertoires of 550 to 850 subjects were profiled by immunosequencing and related to cytomegalovirus serostatus. Besides the first cohort of hundreds of subjects, a separate validation cohort made up of over 100 different subjects was used. To predict cytomegalovirus infection status, the study brought together high-throughput TCR immunosequencing, statistical association of individual TCRs with disease status, and machine learning. In a later analysis, previously published TCR beta repertoires from hundreds of donors were re-analyzed and high-resolution HLA genotyping was added so that TCR occurrence patterns could be studied. Rather than using new phenotypic data, the later analysis identified candidate immune exposures from TCR beta sequences and from how often those sequences occurred across donors. An earlier analysis of fewer than 750 of the donors used high-throughput TCR beta sequencing to judge whether each TCR beta V gene segment behaved as functional or pseudogenic. Donor age, sex, ethnicity and CMV serostatus were collected together with the repertoire data. Genome-wide SNP genotypes for about 65% of the roughly 670 donors were used in a later genetic analysis, which treated that subset as a discovery cohort. Every repertoire in the discovery cohort had been generated on one and the same sequencing platform. Both class I and class II loci were covered by HLA typing, at four-digit resolution. Typing coverage differed by locus: A, B, C, DRB1 and DQB1 were typed in about 629-640 donors, DQA1 in around 500, DPA1 in 600 to 610, and DPB1 in 400 to 480. Roughly five DR-DQ haplotypes were treated as single units for association and clustering because of strong linkage in the cohort. Among under 450 genotyped donors of the cohort, an average of 235,054 unique TCR beta nucleotide sequences were sequenced per donor, about a sixth of them non-productive.

Here is what the overall study found, with its caveats: At a false discovery rate of 0.05, a later analysis linked under 20,000 TCR beta sequences to specific HLA alleles. When HLA alleles, especially DR and DQ, strongly co-occurred, attributing TCR associations to individual alleles was difficult. V-gene and J-gene trimming of TCR beta chains was associated with a missense DCLRE1C variant in a later genetic analysis, and the association was replicated in an independent cohort. In an earlier analysis of around 600 of the donors, most TCR beta V segments were observed in productive rearrangements about 90% or about 30% of the time, broadly matching IMGT annotations. Sequencing depth was assumed to be roughly uniform across donors in the presence/absence analyses, though that assumption may not hold. The authors suggested that the approach could potentially be extended to other disease states and immunological phenotypes. Because counts were too low, more than 15 rarely observed V segments, including chromosome 9 orphons, were excluded from the earlier analysis of some 590 of the donors. In a later analysis, HLA-associated TCR beta chains showed more clonal expansion and lower generation probabilities than non-associated chains that were equally common. The classifier was reported to diagnose cytomegalovirus status with high specificity and sensitivity in both the original and validation cohorts. Linkage disequilibrium might explain the correlated functional status among segregating V segments, but an unknown experimental factor could not be ruled out. A total of 150 to 200 TCR beta chains were listed by the study as associated with cytomegalovirus. While some public TCRs were present in many individuals, most TCR sequences turned up only very rarely across donors. In a later analysis, most CMV-associated TCR beta chains were found to appear HLA-restricted, with HLA associations seemingly driven largely by CMV exposure. A later analysis reported that several top co-occurrence clusters appeared linked to parvovirus B19, influenza, CMV and Epstein-Barr virus. Because some donors lacked HLA typing at each locus, the association tests relied only on the typed subset. A further reported finding was that TCR beta sequences accurately predicted the HLA-A and HLA-B alleles for most subjects in the first cohort. According to a later analysis, TCR association rates differed among HLA loci, with DRB1 alleles showing the most associated TCRs and HLA-C alleles showing the fewest. In vitro tests confirmed that a few of the cytomegalovirus-associated TCR beta chains recognize cytomegalovirus antigens. Immune exposure information for the cohort was limited to CMV serostatus. A group of highly shared sequence variants was considered likely to be a technical artifact of the sequencing pipeline. The cohort was sequenced for TCR beta chains only, and without alpha or paired-chain data the features that could be detected were limited. Some IMGT-functional V segments, including TRBV6-2 and TRBV6-3, could not be distinguished by the 87-base-pair reads and were therefore excluded. In a later genetic analysis, fewer N-insertions in productive TCRs were reported among donors in an Asian-associated ancestry cluster than the roughly 700-donor mean.

Sequences were obtained from PBMCs. This chain joins TRBV18 to TRBJ2-2, and TRBD1 matches 10 of the central bases. The TCR sequence derives from a man under 40 in good health and CMV-seronegative. The CDR3 loop reads CASSPGTGDTGELFF. The nucleotide sequence is TGTGCCAGCTCACCCGGGACAGGGGACACCGGGGAGCTGTTTTTT.